This T cell receptor (beta chain) emerged from a study of shared clonotypes between healthy human individuals. Study-level results: Shared clonotypes: approximately 4.5% naive CD4, about 4% naive CD8, around 2.4% memory CD4, approximately 0.41% memory CD8.

TCRdb's table, derived via immunoSEQ multiplex PCR, lists solely in-frame clones and lacks some. The data contain about 110,000 clones, roughly two thirds of them singletons. This clone was observed many times. Its antigen is not identified. CD45RO+ cells were combined with CCR7-negative CD45RA+ TemRA cells to form CD8 memory. Sequencing was performed on memory CD8+ T cells sorted from blood. As to subset: CD45RO+ cells pooled with CCR7-negative TemRA cells. The receptor's source is a woman aged 25 to 39 in good health.

The CDR3 nucleotides read TGTGCCAGTAGTACAACAGGGTTGAGCAATCAGCCCCAGCATTTT. This gives the protein CASSTTGLSNQPQHF. The V call is TRBV19, the J call TRBJ1-5, with a weak D call TRBD1 (6 bases). Germline values: CDR1 LNHDA, CDR2 SQIVND (reference sequence). Trimming took 4 bases from V and 1 from J, leaving 11 bases between them. CDR3 length: 15 amino acids.